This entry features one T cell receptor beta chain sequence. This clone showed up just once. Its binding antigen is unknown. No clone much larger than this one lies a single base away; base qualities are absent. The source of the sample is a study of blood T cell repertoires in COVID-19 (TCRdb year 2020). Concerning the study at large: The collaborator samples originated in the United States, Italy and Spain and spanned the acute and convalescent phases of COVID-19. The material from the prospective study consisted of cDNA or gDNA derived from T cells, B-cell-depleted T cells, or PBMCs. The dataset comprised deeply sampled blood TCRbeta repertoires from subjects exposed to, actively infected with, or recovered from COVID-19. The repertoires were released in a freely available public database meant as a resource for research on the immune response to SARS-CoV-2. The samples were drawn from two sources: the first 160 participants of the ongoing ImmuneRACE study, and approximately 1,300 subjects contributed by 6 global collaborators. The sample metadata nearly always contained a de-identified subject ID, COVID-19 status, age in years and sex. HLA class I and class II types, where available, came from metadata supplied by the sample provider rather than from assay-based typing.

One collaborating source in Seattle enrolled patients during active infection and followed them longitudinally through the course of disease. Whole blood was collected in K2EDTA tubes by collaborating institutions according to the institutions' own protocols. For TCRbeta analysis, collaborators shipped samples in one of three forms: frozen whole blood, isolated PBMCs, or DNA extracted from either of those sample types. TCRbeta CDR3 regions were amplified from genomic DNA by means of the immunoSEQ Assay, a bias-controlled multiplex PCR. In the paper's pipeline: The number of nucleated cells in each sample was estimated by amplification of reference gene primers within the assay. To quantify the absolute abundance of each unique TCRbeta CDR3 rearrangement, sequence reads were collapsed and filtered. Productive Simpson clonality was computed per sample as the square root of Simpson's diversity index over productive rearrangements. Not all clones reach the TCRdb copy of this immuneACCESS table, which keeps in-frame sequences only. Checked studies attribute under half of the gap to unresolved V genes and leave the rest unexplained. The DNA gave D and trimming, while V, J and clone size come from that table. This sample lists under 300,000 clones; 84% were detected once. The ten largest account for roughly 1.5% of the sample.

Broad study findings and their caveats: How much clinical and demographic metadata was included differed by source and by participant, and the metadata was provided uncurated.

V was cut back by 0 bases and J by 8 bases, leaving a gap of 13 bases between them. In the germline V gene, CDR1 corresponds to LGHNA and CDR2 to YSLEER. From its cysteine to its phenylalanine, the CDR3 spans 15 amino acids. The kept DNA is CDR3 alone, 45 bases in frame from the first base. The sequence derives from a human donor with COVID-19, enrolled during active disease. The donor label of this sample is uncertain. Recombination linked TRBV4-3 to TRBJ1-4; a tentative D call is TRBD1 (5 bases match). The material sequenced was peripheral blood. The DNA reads TGCGCCAGCAGCCAAGATCTTGGCAGGGCAGAAAAACTGTTTTTT. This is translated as CASSQDLGRAEKLFF.